This TCR beta chain was found in a study of T cell changes during pregnancy in multiple sclerosis. TCRdb's table, derived via immunoSEQ multiplex PCR, lists solely in-frame clones and lacks some. Among some 20,000 clones listed, roughly 91% were seen once. Trimming pared 5 bases from V and 3 bases from J, leaving 21 bases between. The CDR3 covers 16 residues. In germline, CDR1 is SGHNT, CDR2 YYREEE (reference sequence). This chain joins TRBV5-4 and TRBJ2-7, with a weak D call TRBD2 (5 bases). This material consisted of CD4+ T cells from peripheral blood mononuclear cells, taken in the first trimester of pregnancy. The clonotype was recovered from a female donor in good health, enrolled as a control in a pregnancy study. CDR3: CASSSGGSGGRYEQYF. CDR3 sequence (DNA): TGTGCCAGCAGTTCTGGCGGCAGCGGAGGCCGCTACGAGCAGTACTTC.